These 5 T cell receptor beta chains share one sample of origin, sequenced in a study of Tregs in tolerant kidney transplant recipients. The assay was immunoSEQ multiplex PCR, and TCRdb's table has in-frame clones only and misses some. Of about 240,000 clones listed, around 81% were seen once; the top ten hold under 0.65%. The source material was CD4+ T cells from blood. These receptors were obtained from a human donor in good health.

The chain links TRBV19 to TRBJ1-1; TRBD1 agrees at 9 bases. Per germline, CDR1 LNHDA and CDR2 SQIVND (reference sequence). The CDR3 totals 13 residues. The ends lost 8 bases at V and 4 bases at J; junction bases unmatched: 5. The CDR3 protein is CASHRGRGTEAFF. CDR3 nucleotides: TGTGCCAGTCACAGGGGGCGCGGCACTGAAGCTTTCTTT.

The chain links TRBV27 to TRBJ2-3; 12 bases line up with TRBD2. The CDR3 is 15 residues long. Trimming removed 6 bases from V and 4 bases from J; junction bases left unmatched: 5. Germline values: CDR1 MNHEY, CDR2 SMNVEV (reference sequence). The CDR3 reads CASSPSGGAADTQYF. The CDR3 coding sequence is TGTGCCAGCAGCCCTAGCGGGGGGGCCGCAGATACGCAGTATTTT.

The chain joins TRBV5-5 to TRBJ2-5; TRBD1 might be the D (6 bases). V was clipped by 1 base and J by 4 bases, with 20 bases between them. The germline gives CDR1 SGHKS, CDR2 YYEKEE (reference sequence). The CDR3 has 17 amino acids. The CDR3 spells CASSLTVNQGMRETQYF. The CDR3 DNA sequence: TGTGCCAGCAGCTTGACTGTTAATCAGGGGATGAGAGAGACCCAGTACTTC.

This chain's CDR3 is CASSLAVFSGNTIYF. For the CDR3, the DNA is TGTGCCAGCAGCTTAGCTGTGTTCTCTGGAAACACCATATATTTT. The V and J genes are TRBV7-2 and TRBJ1-3; D not certain. CDR1 SGHTA and CDR2 FQGNSA come from the germline V gene. The CDR3 has 15 residues. V was clipped by 0 bases and J by 0 bases, with 6 bases between them.

This clone was detected only once. The chain couples TRBV4-1 to TRBJ2-5; D ambiguous. With the DNA end fitting TRBJ2-7 better, the J assignment may be wrong. This CDR3 contains 17 residues. CDR1 is MGHRA, CDR2 YSYEKL, per germline. CDR3 coding DNA: TGCGCCAGCAGCCGTAGCCCCCACCCAAGAGACCCCTACGAGCAGTACTTC. It translates to CASSRSPHPRDPYEQYF.